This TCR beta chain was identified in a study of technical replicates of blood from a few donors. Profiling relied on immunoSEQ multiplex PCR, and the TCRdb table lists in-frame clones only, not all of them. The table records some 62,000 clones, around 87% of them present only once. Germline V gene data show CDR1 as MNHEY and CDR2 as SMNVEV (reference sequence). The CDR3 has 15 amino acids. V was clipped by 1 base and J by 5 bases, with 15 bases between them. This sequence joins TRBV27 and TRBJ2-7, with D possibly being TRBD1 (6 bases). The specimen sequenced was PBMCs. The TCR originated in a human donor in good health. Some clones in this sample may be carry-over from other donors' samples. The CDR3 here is CASSLWAGAIDEQYF. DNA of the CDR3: TGTGCCAGCAGTTTATGGGCAGGGGCGATAGACGAGCAGTACTTC.